The TCR beta chain described here comes from a study of cytomegalovirus exposure and HLA in healthy donors. Assay: immunoSEQ multiplex PCR; the TCRdb copy retains only in-frame clones and omits some. This sample has roughly 300,000 clones, with 87% found just once. V gave up 0 bases and J gave up 0 bases; unmatched junction bases: 6. The germline V gene has CDR1 SGDLS and CDR2 YYNGEE. The CDR3 sequence is 18 residues long. The clonotype was recovered from a woman aged 25 to 39 in good health and CMV-seropositive. The sequenced sample was PBMCs. The gene calls are TRBV9 and TRBJ2-2; the match to TRBD2 covers 9 bases. The CDR3, as DNA: TGTGCCAGCAGCGTAGTCGGTAGCGGGGGTCCGAACACCGGGGAGCTGTTTTTT. Amino acids: CASSVVGSGGPNTGELFF.